Shown below are 2 T cell receptor beta chains from a single sample sequenced in a study of tumor-infiltrating lymphocytes in localized non-small cell lung cancer. Profiled with immunoSEQ multiplex PCR; TCRdb holds only in-frame clones, not every one. The sample includes 10,000 to 13,000 clones, 63% of them seen just once. Source material: lung tumor tissue. The receptors shown here come from a human donor with non-small cell lung cancer.

The chain couples TRBV7-2 to TRBJ2-5; D unclear. With 2 bases removed from V and 5 bases from J, the gap between germline ends came to 12 bases. The CDR3 consists of 14 residues. Germline loops: CDR1 SGHTA, CDR2 FQGNSA. The CDR3 DNA is TGTGCCAGCAGCTTACCGGGTCCTCAGGAGACCCAGTACTTC. Residues: CASSLPGPQETQYF.

This chain joins TRBV4-3 and TRBJ1-4, with 9 bases matching TRBD1. Germline CDR1 and CDR2: LGHNA and YSLEER. Losses at the gene ends were 0 bases for V and 4 bases for J; bases not matched to a gene: 9. There are 18 residues in the CDR3. The CDR3 loop is CASSQELWTGVGNEKLFF. The CDR3 bases are TGCGCCAGCAGCCAAGAATTGTGGACAGGGGTGGGTAATGAAAAACTGTTTTTT.